The present T cell receptor beta chain was sequenced within a study of blood T cells in healthy people across ages. This CDR3 contains 15 residues. CDR1 is MDHEN, CDR2 SYDVKM, per germline. V was pared by 2 bases and J by 2 bases, with 12 bases between. A second PCR of 7 to 11 cycles used a sample-barcoded 5' primer and a J-beta primer mix. MiXCR, applied by TCRdb to the 5' RACE reads, yields one record per CDR3 protein. The sample has roughly 500,000 distinct CDR3 sequences; about 25% are singletons. This clonotype has a count of ten or more. The same sample was also studied in work on T cells of mothers and their children. That publication notes: All donors were healthy and Caucasian; they were a few mothers and their six children.

The chain combines TRBV28 with TRBJ2-5; D may be TRBD1 or TRBD2 (6 bases each). The receptor comes from a boy between 10 and 17 years old in good health. Sample: blood. Written as DNA, the CDR3 is TGTGCCAGCAGTTTAGTTATAGGGGGGCAAGAGACCCAGTACTTC. The encoded protein is CASSLVIGGQETQYF. Looking up the rest from reference TRBV28 and TRBJ2-5 gives the full variable domain: DVKVTQSSRYLVKRTGEKVFLECVQDMDHENMFWYRQDPGLGLRLIYFSYDVKMKEKGDIPEGYSVSREKKERFSLILESASTNQTSMYLCASSLVIGGQETQYFGPGTRLLVL.